A selection of T cell receptor beta chains follows, all from one sample in a study of shared clonotypes between healthy human individuals. Assay: immunoSEQ multiplex PCR; the TCRdb copy retains only in-frame clones and omits some. The sample lists millions of clones; over 85% were seen once. Input material: naive CD4+ T cells sorted from blood. All receptors derive from a man aged 18 to 30 in good health. Both conserved end residues are part of each CDR3. The D gene is left open where the match is weak. The size entry is marked missing in some rows and otherwise reads once, few, many or a size class.

d_call	clone_size	v_call	j_call	cdr3_aa	cdr3_nt
.	.	TRBV30	TRBJ1-4	CAWSPRGVDEKLFF	TGTGCCTGGAGCCCCCGGGGGGTGGACGAAAAACTGTTTTTT
.	.	TRBV7-3	TRBJ2-7	CASSKDPGGHEQYF	TGTGCCAGCAGTAAGGACCCGGGGGGCCATGAGCAGTACTTC
.	.	TRBV7-6	TRBJ1-1	CASSFAGLNTEAFF	TGTGCCAGCAGCTTTGCAGGGTTGAACACTGAAGCTTTCTTT
.	few	TRBV5-1	TRBJ1-2	CASSLAVGNGYTF	TGCGCCAGCAGCTTGGCGGTAGGAAATGGCTACACCTTC
.	.	TRBV11-2	TRBJ1-5	CASSQQKGEVGNQPQHF	TGTGCCAGCAGCCAACAAAAAGGGGAGGTGGGGAATCAGCCCCAGCATTTT
TRBD1	.	TRBV30	TRBJ1-2	CARSLSGTGGANYGYTF	TGTGCCCGTAGTTTATCCGGGACAGGGGGAGCTAACTATGGCTACACCTTC
TRBD1	.	TRBV19	TRBJ1-3	CASSILGTVSSGNTIYF	TGTGCCAGTAGTATCCTCGGGACAGTCAGCTCTGGAAACACCATATATTTT
.	.	TRBV5-1	TRBJ2-2	CASSLARGTGELFF	TGCGCCAGCAGCTTGGCCAGAGGCACCGGGGAGCTGTTTTTT
.	.	TRBV19	TRBJ1-1	CASSISGLGTEAFF	TGTGCCAGTAGTATCTCCGGCCTTGGGACTGAAGCTTTCTTT
TRBD1	.	TRBV2	TRBJ1-2	CASSTWTGRGGYTF	TGTGCCAGCAGTACCTGGACAGGGAGAGGGGGCTACACCTTC
.	.	TRBV19	TRBJ2-1	CASNDRLNEQFF	TGTGCCAGTAATGACCGTCTAAATGAGCAGTTCTTC
TRBD2	.	TRBV13	TRBJ2-3	CASSFQRGGGADTQYF	TGTGCCAGCAGCTTTCAGCGGGGGGGCGGCGCAGATACGCAGTATTTT
.	.	TRBV27	TRBJ2-7	CASSFGGQSYEQYF	TGTGCCAGCAGTTTTGGAGGACAGTCCTACGAGCAGTACTTC
.	.	TRBV7-6	TRBJ2-7	CASSSGYGWRDEQYF	TGTGCCAGCAGCTCCGGGTACGGATGGCGGGACGAGCAGTACTTC
.	.	TRBV19	TRBJ1-4	CASSIRGTGNEKLFF	TGTGCCAGTAGTATACGAGGCACGGGAAATGAAAAACTGTTTTTT
TRBD2	once	TRBV7-2	TRBJ2-1	CASSLFGGINNEQFF	TGTGCCAGCAGCCTCTTCGGGGGGATTAACAATGAGCAGTTCTTC
TRBD1	.	TRBV18	TRBJ2-2	CASSPTGGDTGELFF	TGTGCCAGCTCACCGACAGGGGGGGACACCGGGGAGCTGTTTTTT
TRBD1	.	TRBV6-1	TRBJ2-7	CASSELPQGAAYEQYF	TGTGCCAGCAGTGAACTCCCACAGGGGGCAGCATACGAGCAGTACTTC
TRBD1	few	TRBV2	TRBJ1-6	CASLFNTGGESPLHF	TGTGCCAGCTTATTCAATACAGGGGGAGAATCACCCCTCCACTTT
.	.	TRBV4-3	TRBJ2-3	CASSQDRDRIGTDTQYF	TGCGCCAGCAGCCAAGATAGGGATCGGATTGGCACAGATACGCAGTATTTT
.	.	TRBV29-1	TRBJ2-5	CLGVVGETQYF	TGCCTAGGCGTAGTCGGGGAGACCCAGTACTTC
.	.	TRBV4-1	TRBJ1-2	CASSQLRGPHGYTF	TGCGCCAGCAGCCAACTAAGGGGCCCGCATGGCTACACCTTC
.	.	TRBV5-6	TRBJ1-6	CASSRQAGSPLHF	TGTGCCAGCAGCAGACAGGCGGGTTCACCCCTCCACTTT
.	.	TRBV10-3	TRBJ2-2	CAIKGSGDTGELFF	TGTGCCATCAAAGGGAGTGGGGACACCGGGGAGCTGTTTTTT
.	.	TRBV28	TRBJ2-5	CASSSPQGFGETQYF	TGTGCCAGCAGTTCCCCCCAGGGGTTCGGAGAGACCCAGTACTTC
.	few	TRBV10-2	TRBJ1-1	CASRFQENTEAFF	TGCGCCAGCAGGTTTCAGGAGAACACTGAAGCTTTCTTT
.	.	TRBV6-5	TRBJ1-3	CASSSSTKSGNTIYF	.
.	.	TRBV6-5	TRBJ2-7	CASSLYRGVAHEQYF	TGTGCCAGCAGTCTGTACCGTGGGGTGGCCCACGAGCAGTACTTC
.	.	TRBV5-1	TRBJ2-7	CASSLELSPPEQYF	TGCGCCAGCAGCTTGGAACTGTCTCCCCCCGAGCAGTACTTC
TRBD2	.	TRBV19	TRBJ2-2	CASSIIGTRVPGELFF	TGTGCCAGTAGTATAATCGGGACTAGAGTTCCCGGGGAGCTGTTTTTT
.	.	TRBV5-6	TRBJ1-5	CASSLGPPNQPQHF	TGTGCCAGCAGCTTGGGCCCCCCCAATCAGCCCCAGCATTTT
.	.	TRBV19	TRBJ2-7	CASSKDVSYEQYF	TGTGCCAGTAGTAAGGACGTATCCTACGAGCAGTACTTC
.	.	TRBV14	TRBJ2-7	CASSHSYEQYF	TGTGCCAGCAGCCACAGCTACGAGCAGTACTTC
TRBD2	.	TRBV6-5	TRBJ2-1	CASSYSSGRADEQFF	TGTGCCAGCAGTTACTCTAGCGGGAGGGCCGATGAGCAGTTCTTC
.	.	TRBV29-1	TRBJ1-2	CSVLRGRDPNYGYTF	TGCAGCGTCCTCAGGGGAAGAGATCCTAACTATGGCTACACCTTC
.	.	TRBV7-6	TRBJ1-4	CASSLETGVGEKLFF	TGTGCCAGCAGCTTAGAAACGGGGGTAGGGGAAAAACTGTTTTTT
.	.	TRBV10-3	TRBJ1-5	CATQERGEGPQHF	TGTGCCACCCAAGAGAGGGGGGAGGGGCCCCAGCATTTT
.	.	TRBV28	TRBJ2-4	CASSTDQRGIQYF	TGTGCCAGCAGTACCGATCAAAGGGGCATTCAGTACTTC
TRBD2	.	TRBV6-6	TRBJ2-7	CASSYGLVNYEQYF	TGTGCCAGCAGTTACGGACTAGTTAACTACGAGCAGTACTTC
TRBD1	once	TRBV5-1	TRBJ1-2	CASSFSDRGYYGYTF	TGCGCCAGCAGCTTCTCCGACAGGGGGTACTATGGCTACACCTTC
.	.	TRBV27	TRBJ1-2	CASSFQGSPGYTF	TGTGCCAGCAGTTTTCAGGGCAGCCCTGGCTACACCTTC
TRBD1	.	TRBV5-3	TRBJ2-5	CARSLPDRESTKTQYF	TGTGCCAGAAGCTTGCCCGACAGGGAATCTACGAAGACCCAGTACTTC